This T cell receptor (beta chain) comes out of a study of regulatory T cells in long-lasting Graves disease. Assembly of TCR beta libraries relied on iRepertoire HTBI primers together with Arm-PCR of CDR3 regions. TCRdb reanalysed the multiplex PCR reads using MiXCR and keeps one entry per CDR3 protein. Among hundreds of thousands of distinct CDR3 sequences listed, 15% to 20% were seen once. This clonotype has a count of ten or more. This CDR3 region has 12 residues. The germline CDR1 and CDR2 sequences are SGHAT and FQNNGV. Trimming took 3 bases from V and 4 from J, leaving 6 bases between them. The time point is: newly diagnosed GD, antithyroid drugs for less than 3 months. TCR sequences were obtained from RNA taken from PBMCs. In each case, Graves' disease was diagnosed per American Thyroid Association guidelines. These data were also reused for a study on T cells in Graves' hyperthyroidism and ophthalmopathy. From that study: Disease duration under 2 months; hyperthyroidism patients were aged 18 to 65. Clinical symptoms, serum thyroxine and TRAb, thyroid ultrasound and orbital computed tomography were used for the diagnoses. Most thyroid clonotypes expanded above 0.001 were also detected in blood.

The V call is TRBV11-2, the J call TRBJ2-5, with D perhaps matching TRBD1 or TRBD2 (5 bases each). Sample: peripheral blood mononuclear cells (PBMCs), taken at new diagnosis, from a patient treated with antithyroid drugs. The source is a woman aged 40-65 years with Graves disease. This chain's CDR3 is CASSFGGETQYF. The DNA of the CDR3 is TGTGCCAGCAGCTTTGGGGGAGAGACCCAGTACTTC.